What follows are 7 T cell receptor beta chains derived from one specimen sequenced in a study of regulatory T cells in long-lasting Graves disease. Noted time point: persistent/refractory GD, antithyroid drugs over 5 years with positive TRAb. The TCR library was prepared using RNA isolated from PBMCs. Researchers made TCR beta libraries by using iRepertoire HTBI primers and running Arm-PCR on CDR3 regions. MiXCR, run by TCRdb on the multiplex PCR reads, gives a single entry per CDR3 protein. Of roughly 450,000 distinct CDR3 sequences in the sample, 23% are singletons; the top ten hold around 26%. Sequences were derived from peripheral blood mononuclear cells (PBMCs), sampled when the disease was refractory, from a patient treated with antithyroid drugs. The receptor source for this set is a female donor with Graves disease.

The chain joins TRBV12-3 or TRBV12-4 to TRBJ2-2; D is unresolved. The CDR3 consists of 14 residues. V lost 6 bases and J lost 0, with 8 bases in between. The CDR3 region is CASRQRANTGELFF. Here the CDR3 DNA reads TGTGCCAGCAGACAGAGAGCGAACACCGGGGAGCTGTTTTTT.

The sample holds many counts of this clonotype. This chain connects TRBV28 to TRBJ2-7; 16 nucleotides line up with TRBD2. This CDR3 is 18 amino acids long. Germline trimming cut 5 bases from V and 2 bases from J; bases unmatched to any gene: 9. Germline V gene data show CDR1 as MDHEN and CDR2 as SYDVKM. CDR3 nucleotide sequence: TGTGCCAGCAGTCTCCCGGGACTAGCGGGAGGGAGGGCCTACGAGCAGTACTTC. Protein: CASSLPGLAGGRAYEQYF.

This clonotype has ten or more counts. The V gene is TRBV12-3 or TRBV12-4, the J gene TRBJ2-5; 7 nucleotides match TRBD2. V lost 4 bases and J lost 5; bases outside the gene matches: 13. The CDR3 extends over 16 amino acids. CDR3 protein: CASSSTVGRAYETQYF. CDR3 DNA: TGTGCCAGCAGTTCAACAGTAGGGAGGGCCTATGAGACCCAGTACTTC.

CDR3 sequence reads: CASSYRLPHEQYF. The CDR3 bases are TGTGCCAGCAGTTACAGGTTACCCCACGAGCAGTACTTC. The chain uses TRBV6-5 and TRBJ2-7; D gene ambiguous. CDR3 length equals 13 residues. Trimming took 2 bases from V and 5 from J, leaving 10 bases between them. Germline CDR1 MNHEY, CDR2 SVGAGI.

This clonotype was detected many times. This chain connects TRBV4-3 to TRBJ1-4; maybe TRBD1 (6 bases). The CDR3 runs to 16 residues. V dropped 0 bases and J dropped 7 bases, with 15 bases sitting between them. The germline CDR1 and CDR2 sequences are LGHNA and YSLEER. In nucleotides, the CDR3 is TGCGCCAGCAGCCAAGAAGGGTCCGGGGGCGTTGAAAAACTGTTTTTT. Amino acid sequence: CASSQEGSGGVEKLFF.

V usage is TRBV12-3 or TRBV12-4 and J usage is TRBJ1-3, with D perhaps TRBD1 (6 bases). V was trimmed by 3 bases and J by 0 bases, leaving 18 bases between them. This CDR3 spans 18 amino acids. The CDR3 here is CASSFSSTAGASGNTIYF. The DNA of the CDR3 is TGTGCCAGCAGTTTCTCGTCCACGGCAGGGGCCTCTGGAAACACCATATATTTT.

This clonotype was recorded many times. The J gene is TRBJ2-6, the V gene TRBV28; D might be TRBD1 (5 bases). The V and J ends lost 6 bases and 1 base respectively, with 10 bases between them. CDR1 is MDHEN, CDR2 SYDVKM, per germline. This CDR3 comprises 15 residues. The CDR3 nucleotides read TGTGCCAGCAGCCCTCCAGGGTCTGGGGCCAACGTCCTGACTTTC. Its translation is CASSPPGSGANVLTF.